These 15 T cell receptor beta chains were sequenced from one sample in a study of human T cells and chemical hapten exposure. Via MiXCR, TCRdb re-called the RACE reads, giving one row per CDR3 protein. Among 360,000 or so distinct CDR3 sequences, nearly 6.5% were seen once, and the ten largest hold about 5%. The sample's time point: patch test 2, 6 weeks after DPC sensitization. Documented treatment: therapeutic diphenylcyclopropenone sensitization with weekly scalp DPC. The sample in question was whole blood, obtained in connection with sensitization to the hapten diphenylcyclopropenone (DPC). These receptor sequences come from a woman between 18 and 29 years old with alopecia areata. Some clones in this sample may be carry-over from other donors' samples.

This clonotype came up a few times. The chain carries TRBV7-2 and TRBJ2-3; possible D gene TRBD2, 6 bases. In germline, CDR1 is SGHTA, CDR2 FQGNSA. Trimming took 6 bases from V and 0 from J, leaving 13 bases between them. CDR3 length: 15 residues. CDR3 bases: TGTGCCAGCAGATCGGACGGGAGAAGCACAGATACGCAGTATTTT. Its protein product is CASRSDGRSTDTQYF.

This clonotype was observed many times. CDR3 protein: CASSPSGLNEKLFF. For the CDR3, the DNA is TGTGCCAGCAGCCCCTCCGGCCTTAATGAAAAACTGTTTTTT. J is TRBJ1-4 and V is TRBV7-2, with D hard to call. Trimming cost V 5 bases and J 4 bases, with 11 bases left between them. CDR3 length: 14 amino acids. The V gene's germline CDR1 is SGHTA and CDR2 FQGNSA.

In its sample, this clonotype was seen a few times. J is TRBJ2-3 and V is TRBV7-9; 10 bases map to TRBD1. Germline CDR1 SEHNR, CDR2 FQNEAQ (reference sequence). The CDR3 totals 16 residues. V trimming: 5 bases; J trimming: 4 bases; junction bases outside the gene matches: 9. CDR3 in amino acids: CASSADRGHLADTQYF. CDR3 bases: TGTGCCAGCAGCGCAGACAGGGGGCATCTTGCAGATACGCAGTATTTT.

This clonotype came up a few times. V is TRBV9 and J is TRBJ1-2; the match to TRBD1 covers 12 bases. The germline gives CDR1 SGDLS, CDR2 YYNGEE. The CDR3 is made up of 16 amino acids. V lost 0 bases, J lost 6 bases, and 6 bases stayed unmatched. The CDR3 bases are TGTGCCAGCAGCGTAGATGGGACAGGGGGCGCCGATGGCTACACCTTC. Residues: CASSVDGTGGADGYTF.

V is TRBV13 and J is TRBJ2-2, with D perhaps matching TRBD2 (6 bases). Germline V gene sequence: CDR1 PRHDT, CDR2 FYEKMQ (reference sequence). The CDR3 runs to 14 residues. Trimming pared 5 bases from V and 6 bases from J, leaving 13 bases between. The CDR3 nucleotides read TGTGCCAGCAGCCCCGGATGGGGGGCCGGGGAGCTGTTTTTT. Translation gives CASSPGWGAGELFF.

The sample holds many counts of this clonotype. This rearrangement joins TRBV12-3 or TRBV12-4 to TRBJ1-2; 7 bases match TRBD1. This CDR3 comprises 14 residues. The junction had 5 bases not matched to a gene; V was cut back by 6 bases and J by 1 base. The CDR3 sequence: CASRGDRINYGYTF. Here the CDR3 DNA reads TGTGCCAGCAGGGGGGACAGAATTAACTATGGCTACACCTTC.

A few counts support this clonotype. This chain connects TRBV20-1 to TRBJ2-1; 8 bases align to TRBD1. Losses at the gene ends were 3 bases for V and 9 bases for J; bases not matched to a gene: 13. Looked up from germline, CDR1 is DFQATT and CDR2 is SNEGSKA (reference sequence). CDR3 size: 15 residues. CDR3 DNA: TGCAGTGCTAGTACGGGGACAGGCCTGATGGGTGAGCAGTTCTTC. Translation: CSASTGTGLMGEQFF.

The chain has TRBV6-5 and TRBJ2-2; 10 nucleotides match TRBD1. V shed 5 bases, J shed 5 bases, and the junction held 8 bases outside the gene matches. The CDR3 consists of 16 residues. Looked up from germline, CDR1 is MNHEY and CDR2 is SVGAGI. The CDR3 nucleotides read TGTGCCAGCAGTACCGCCGGGACAGGGGTAACCGGGGAGCTGTTTTTT. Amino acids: CASSTAGTGVTGELFF.

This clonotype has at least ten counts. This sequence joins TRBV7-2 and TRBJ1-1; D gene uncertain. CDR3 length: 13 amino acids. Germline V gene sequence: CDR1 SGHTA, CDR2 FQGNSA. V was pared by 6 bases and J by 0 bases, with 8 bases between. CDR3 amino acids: CASRKSVNTEAFF. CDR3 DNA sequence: TGTGCCAGCAGGAAATCCGTGAACACTGAAGCTTTCTTT.

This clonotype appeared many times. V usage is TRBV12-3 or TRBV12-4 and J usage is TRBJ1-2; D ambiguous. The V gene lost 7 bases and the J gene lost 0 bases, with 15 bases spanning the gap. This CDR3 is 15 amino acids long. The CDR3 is CASTSLGPPNYGYTF. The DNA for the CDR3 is TGTGCCAGCACTTCTTTGGGCCCGCCTAACTATGGCTACACCTTC.

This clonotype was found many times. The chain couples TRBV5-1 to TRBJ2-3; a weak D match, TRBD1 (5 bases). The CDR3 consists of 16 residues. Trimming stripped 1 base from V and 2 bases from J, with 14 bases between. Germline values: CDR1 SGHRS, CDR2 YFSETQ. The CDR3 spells CASSLRLRGNTDTQYF. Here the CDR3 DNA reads TGCGCCAGCAGCTTGAGGTTAAGGGGCAACACAGATACGCAGTATTTT.

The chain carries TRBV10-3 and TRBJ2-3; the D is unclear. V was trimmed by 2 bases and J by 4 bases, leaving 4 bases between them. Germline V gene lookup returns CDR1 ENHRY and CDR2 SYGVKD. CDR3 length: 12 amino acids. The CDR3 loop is CAISETADTQYF. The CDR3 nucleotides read TGTGCCATCAGTGAGACCGCAGATACGCAGTATTTT.

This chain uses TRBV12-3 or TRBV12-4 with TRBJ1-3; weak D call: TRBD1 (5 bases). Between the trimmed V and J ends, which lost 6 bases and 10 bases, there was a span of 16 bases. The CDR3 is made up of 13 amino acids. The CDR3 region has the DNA TGTGCCAGCAGCGATCGGACAAATTTAACCATATATTTT. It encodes CASSDRTNLTIYF.

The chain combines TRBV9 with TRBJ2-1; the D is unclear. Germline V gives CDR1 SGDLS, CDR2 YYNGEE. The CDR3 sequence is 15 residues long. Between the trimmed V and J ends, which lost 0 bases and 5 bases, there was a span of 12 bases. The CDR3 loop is CASSVAPSRDNEQFF. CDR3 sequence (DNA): TGTGCCAGCAGCGTAGCTCCCTCGAGAGACAATGAGCAGTTCTTC. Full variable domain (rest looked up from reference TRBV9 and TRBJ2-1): DSGVTQTPKHLITATGQRVTLRCSPRSGDLSVYWYQQSLDQGLQFLIQYYNGEERAKGNILERFSAQQFPDLHSELNLSSLELGDSALYFCASSVAPSRDNEQFFGPGTRLTVL.

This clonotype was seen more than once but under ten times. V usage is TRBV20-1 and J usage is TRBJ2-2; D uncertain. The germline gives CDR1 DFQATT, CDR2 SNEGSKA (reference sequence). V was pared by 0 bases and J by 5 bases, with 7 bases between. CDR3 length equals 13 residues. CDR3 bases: TGCAGTGCTAGAGACCGTAAGACCGGGGAGCTGTTTTTT. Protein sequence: CSARDRKTGELFF.